The entry below describes one TCR beta chain. It has no known antigen specificity. Per-base quality was not reported, and no clone a single base away is much larger than it. The sample originates from a study of blood T cell repertoires in COVID-19 (dated by TCRdb to the early 2020s). Regarding the research as a whole: The collaborator samples originated in the United States, Italy and Spain and spanned the acute and convalescent phases of COVID-19. The material from the prospective study consisted of cDNA or gDNA derived from T cells, B-cell-depleted T cells, or PBMCs. The dataset comprised deeply sampled blood TCRbeta repertoires from subjects exposed to, actively infected with, or recovered from COVID-19. A freely available public database, intended as a resource for researchers studying the immune response to SARS-CoV-2, is where the repertoires were released. The samples were drawn from the first 160 participants of the ongoing ImmuneRACE study and from over a thousand subjects provided by 6 global collaborators. The sample metadata nearly always contained a de-identified subject ID, COVID-19 status, age in years and sex. HLA class I and class II types, where available, came from metadata supplied by the sample provider rather than from assay-based typing.

Each collaborating institution followed its own protocols to collect whole blood in K2EDTA tubes. For TCRbeta analysis, collaborators shipped samples as frozen whole blood, isolated PBMCs, or DNA extracted from either of those sample types. The immunoSEQ Assay, a bias-controlled multiplex PCR, was used to amplify TCRbeta CDR3 regions from genomic DNA. The authors processed their data as follows. The number of nucleated cells in each sample was estimated by amplification of reference gene primers within the assay. Sequence reads were collapsed and filtered to measure the absolute abundance of every unique TCRbeta CDR3 rearrangement. For each sample, productive Simpson clonality was calculated as the square root of Simpson's diversity index across productive rearrangements. TCRdb mirrors the immuneACCESS table, restricted to in-frame sequences. Some clones are absent from its copies; in checked studies, under half trace to an unresolved V gene, and the reason for the others is unknown. V and J calls and clone size are given by that table; D and trimming were obtained from the DNA. This sample gives under 95,000 clones in total; around 82% of them show up just once. The top ten hold 1.2% of the sample.

V sheds 0 bases and J sheds 6 bases, leaving 16 bases between their ends. The CDR1 and CDR2 encoded by the germline V gene are SGHRS and YFSETQ. The CDR3 measures 16 amino acids from cysteine to phenylalanine. Only the CDR3 region is kept as DNA, spanning 48 bases read in frame from base 1. Beyond this particular receptor, the publication reports: How much clinical and demographic metadata was included differed by source and by participant, and the metadata was provided uncurated.

The sequencing input was peripheral blood. This receptor chain uses TRBV5-1 and TRBJ2-1; matching of 6 bases hints at TRBD1 as the D gene. The receptor was isolated from a woman of 80 years or more with acute or convalescent COVID-19. In nucleotide form, the sequence is TGCGCCAGCAGCTTGGAACAGGGCCAAATGGGCAATGAGCAGTTCTTC. Its protein reads: CASSLEQGQMGNEQFF.